This entry lists 23 T cell receptor beta chains sequenced from one sample in a study of OX40 agonist ivuxolimab in advanced cancers. Using immunoSEQ multiplex PCR, the repertoire was profiled, and TCRdb retains in-frame clones only, with some absent. The sample carries tens of thousands of clones, 88% recorded once. Specimen: CD4+ or CD8+ T cells sorted from blood, collected in a trial of the OX40 agonist ivuxolimab. These receptors were collected from an adult with an advanced solid tumor such as melanoma, head and neck, liver or kidney cancer.

This clone was picked up one time. The CDR3 region has the DNA TGTGCCAGCAGCTTGGCTGGACTCGCCCGGGGGGAGACCCAGTACTTC. It yields the protein CASSLAGLARGETQYF. This rearrangement joins TRBV5-4 to TRBJ2-5, with D possibly matching TRBD2 (6 bases). Germline V gene lookup returns CDR1 SGHNT and CDR2 YYREEE (reference sequence). The V end lost 0 bases, the J end lost 5 bases, and 17 bases lay between the germline ends. The CDR3 consists of 16 residues.

The chain employs TRBV5-8 and TRBJ1-5; the D is unclear. The CDR3 is 13 amino acids. Trimming left V 2 bases short and J 6 bases short, with 9 bases between. Germline V gene data show CDR1 as SGHTS and CDR2 as YDEGEE. In DNA form, the CDR3 reads TGTGCCAGCAGCTTAGGACTTGCTCAGCCCCAGCATTTT. Its protein is CASSLGLAQPQHF. The full variable domain, with the rest looked up from reference TRBV5-8 and TRBJ1-5, is EAGVTQSPTHLIKTRGQQATLRCSPISGHTSVYWYQQALGLGLQFLLWYDEGEERNRGNFPPRFSGRQFPNYSSELNVNALELEDSALYLCASSLGLAQPQHFGDGTRLSIL.

This chain links TRBV4-1 with TRBJ1-2; D is undetermined. V lost 7 bases and J 6 bases, leaving 21 bases between the germline ends. Germline V gives CDR1 MGHRA, CDR2 YSYEKL. This CDR3 is 15 amino acids long. As DNA, the CDR3 is TGCGCCAGCACCCAGCTCGCGGGTAATTGGGATGGCTACACCTTC. Amino acid sequence: CASTQLAGNWDGYTF.

This chain joins TRBV2 and TRBJ2-1, with D unclear. This CDR3 spans 14 amino acids. CDR1 is SNHLY and CDR2 is FYNNEI in the germline V gene. V lost 0 bases to trimming and J lost 4 bases, with 7 bases between them. The CDR3 DNA is TGTGCCAGCAGTGAAGCCAACAGATACAATGAGCAGTTCTTC. It yields the protein CASSEANRYNEQFF. The variable domain in full, completed from reference TRBV2 and TRBJ2-1, reads EPEVTQTPSHQVTQMGQEVILRCVPISNHLYFYWYRQILGQKVEFLVSFYNNEISEKSEIFDDQFSVERPDGSNFTLKIRSTKLEDSAMYFCASSEANRYNEQFFGPGTRLTVL.

The gene calls are TRBV28 and TRBJ2-5; TRBD2 agrees at 9 bases. TRBJ2-7 explains the end of the DNA better; the J call may be wrong. Germline CDR1 and CDR2: MDHEN and SYDVKM. CDR3 length equals 12 residues. CDR3 bases: TGTGCCAGCTCCGCTAGCGGGACCGAGCAGTACTTC. Encoded protein: CASSASGTEQYF.

V gene TRBV19 combines with J gene TRBJ1-3; D call uncertain. Between the trimmed V and J ends, which lost 4 bases and 0 bases, there was a span of 7 bases. Germline V gene data show CDR1 as LNHDA and CDR2 as SQIVND (reference sequence). The CDR3 is made up of 14 amino acids. As DNA, the CDR3 is TGTGCCAGTAGTACAGGCTACTCTGGAAACACCATATATTTT. This gives the protein CASSTGYSGNTIYF.

The rearrangement links TRBV27 to TRBJ2-1; TRBD2 is a possible D gene (6 bases). Germline lookup yields CDR1 MNHEY and CDR2 SMNVEV (reference sequence). CDR3 size: 14 residues. Trimming removed 3 bases at V and 4 bases at J, with 10 bases between. The CDR3 DNA reads as TGTGCCAGCAGTTTCGGAGGGTTGTACAATGAGCAGTTCTTC. Translation gives CASSFGGLYNEQFF.

The genes are TRBV9 and TRBJ2-7; the D is unclear. V lost 0 bases and J 6 bases, leaving 13 bases between the germline ends. Germline CDR1 SGDLS, CDR2 YYNGEE. This CDR3 is built from 14 residues. Here the CDR3 reads CASSVAMVAGEQYF. The CDR3 DNA follows: TGTGCCAGCAGCGTAGCTATGGTGGCCGGCGAGCAGTACTTC.

This clone came up a few times. The chain recombines TRBV9 with TRBJ1-1, with D tentatively TRBD1 (5 bases). This CDR3 is built from 15 residues. Germline V gives CDR1 SGDLS, CDR2 YYNGEE. V gave up 1 base and J gave up 0 bases, with 10 bases separating them. Here the CDR3 reads CASSVSRGLNTEAFF. CDR3 sequence (DNA): TGTGCCAGCAGCGTATCAAGGGGATTGAACACTGAAGCTTTCTTT.

The chain joins TRBV15 to TRBJ2-7; TRBD1 or TRBD2 may be the D gene (6 bases each). This CDR3 contains 12 residues. The V gene's germline CDR1 is LNHNV and CDR2 YYDKDF (reference sequence). Trimming shortened V by 8 bases and J by 5 bases, and 13 bases separated the two germline ends. CDR3 amino acids: CATEGEENEQYF. For the CDR3, the DNA is TGTGCCACCGAGGGGGAGGAGAACGAGCAGTACTTC.

The chain uses TRBV5-1 and TRBJ1-2; D remains unclear. Germline CDR1 is SGHRS and CDR2 is YFSETQ. This CDR3 has 12 amino acids. V dropped 10 bases and J dropped 3 bases, with 13 bases sitting between them. As DNA, the CDR3 is TGCGCCTCCCGGAACATGGACTATGGCTACACCTTC. This encodes CASRNMDYGYTF.

This clone showed up just once. The J gene is TRBJ2-7, the V gene TRBV7-6, with TRBD1 identical over 10 bases. V shed 3 bases, J shed 2 bases, and the junction held 4 bases outside the gene matches. The CDR3 has 15 residues. Germline V gene sequence: CDR1 SGHVS, CDR2 FNYEAQ. This CDR3 reads CASSLGQGLTYEQYV. The CDR3 DNA reads TGTGCCAGCAGCTTGGGACAGGGGCTTACCTACGAGCAGTACGTC.

V is TRBV7-9 and J is TRBJ2-5; TRBD2 aligns across 10 bases. Germline CDR1 SEHNR, CDR2 FQNEAQ (reference sequence). This CDR3 contains 15 residues. Germline trimming cut 5 bases from V and 3 bases from J; bases unmatched to any gene: 6. CDR3 protein: CASSPRTSGEETQYF. In DNA, the CDR3 is TGTGCCAGCAGCCCTAGGACTAGCGGAGAAGAGACCCAGTACTTC. Using reference TRBV7-9 and TRBJ2-5 for the parts outside the CDR3, the full variable domain is DTGVSQNPRHKITKRGQNVTFRCDPISEHNRLYWYRQTLGQGPEFLTYFQNEAQLEKSRLLSDRFSAERPKGSFSTLEIQRTEQGDSAMYLCASSPRTSGEETQYFGPGTRLLVL.

CDR3 in DNA: TGTGCCTGGGATCGGGGGGACGCCTACGAGCAGTACTTC. Protein: CAWDRGDAYEQYF. This chain links TRBV30 with TRBJ2-7; 7 nucleotides agree with TRBD2. J lost 2 bases, V lost 5 bases, and 6 bases had no gene match. Germline lookup yields CDR1 GTSNPN and CDR2 SVGIG (reference sequence). This CDR3 contains 13 residues.

This rearrangement joins TRBV5-1 to TRBJ2-7; TRBD2 matches at 10 bases. The V gene's germline CDR1 is SGHRS and CDR2 YFSETQ. This CDR3 comprises 15 residues. The V and J ends lost 5 bases and 2 bases, in that order; junction bases with no gene match: 7. As DNA, the CDR3 is TGCGCCAGCAGGGCCCTTCTAGCGGGGGCCTACGAGCAGTACTTC. It yields the protein CASRALLAGAYEQYF. The full variable domain, in which reference TRBV5-1 and TRBJ2-7 provide the parts outside the CDR3, is KAGVTQTPRYLIKTRGQQVTLSCSPISGHRSVSWYQQTPGQGLQFLFEYFSETQRNKGNFPGRFSGRQFSNSRSEMNVSTLELGDSALYLCASRALLAGAYEQYFGPGTRLTVT.

The V and J genes are TRBV4-1 and TRBJ2-5; 10 bases line up with TRBD1. This CDR3 region has 15 residues. Looked up from germline, CDR1 is MGHRA and CDR2 is YSYEKL. V was clipped by 1 base and J by 5 bases; unmatched bases: 4. CDR3 in DNA: TGCGCCAGCAGCCAAGTGACAGGGGGCTTTGAGACCCAGTACTTC. This translates into CASSQVTGGFETQYF.

V usage is TRBV27 and J usage is TRBJ2-5; tentatively, D is TRBD1 or TRBD2 (5 bases each). Germline V gives CDR1 MNHEY, CDR2 SMNVEV (reference sequence). V lost 5 bases and J lost 0, with 10 bases in between. This CDR3 has 14 residues. CDR3 DNA: TGTGCCAGCAGTCCCCTGGGACACCAAGAGACCCAGTACTTC. Amino acid sequence: CASSPLGHQETQYF.

This clone was recorded a few times. The genes are TRBV7-9 and TRBJ2-3; 8 bases match TRBD2. CDR1 is SEHNR, CDR2 FQNEAQ, per germline (reference sequence). This CDR3 spans 16 amino acids. Losses at the gene ends were 5 bases for V and 1 base for J; bases not matched to a gene: 8. For the CDR3, the DNA is TGTGCCAGCAGCCCCCCGGCGGGACTAGGCACAGATACGCAGTATTTT. Amino acids: CASSPPAGLGTDTQYF.

The genes are TRBV5-1 and TRBJ2-1; tentatively, D is TRBD1 (6 bases). Trimming removed 0 bases from V and 8 bases from J, with 21 bases in between. Looked up from germline, CDR1 is SGHRS and CDR2 is YFSETQ. CDR3 size: 17 residues. CDR3 DNA sequence: TGCGCCAGCAGCTTGGCCCAACATAATACAGGGCCGGATGAGCAGTTCTTC. Protein product: CASSLAQHNTGPDEQFF.

The chain couples TRBV28 to TRBJ1-5, with D hard to call. V lost 2 bases to trimming and J lost 0 bases, with 8 bases between them. Germline loops: CDR1 MDHEN, CDR2 SYDVKM. The CDR3 has 15 amino acids. CDR3 DNA: TGTGCCAGCAGTTTAGCCAGATATAGCAATCAGCCCCAGCATTTT. This translates into CASSLARYSNQPQHF.

The chain carries TRBV18 and TRBJ2-1; D may match TRBD1 or TRBD2 (5 bases each). V lost 8 bases, J lost 4 bases, and 15 bases lay in between. The CDR3 is 14 amino acids. Germline V lookup: CDR1 KGHSH, CDR2 LQKENI. The CDR3 here is CASQDGALYNEQFF. The CDR3 bases are TGTGCCAGCCAAGACGGGGCACTTTACAATGAGCAGTTCTTC.

The chain has TRBV5-4 and TRBJ2-1, with 8 positions matching TRBD1. Germline CDR1 and CDR2: SGHNT and YYREEE (reference sequence). This CDR3 comprises 15 residues. V lost 4 bases to trimming and J lost 8 bases; unmatched junction nucleotides: 11. The CDR3 DNA follows: TGTGCCAGCAGCCTAGCCGGGACGGACAGGGATGAGCAGTTCTTC. This gives the protein CASSLAGTDRDEQFF.

V is TRBV7-3 and J is TRBJ2-3, with D uncertain. The V gene's germline CDR1 is SGHTA and CDR2 FQGTGA. V lost 4 bases and J lost 1, with 9 bases in between. This CDR3 is 14 amino acids long. The CDR3 DNA is TGTGCCAGCAGCTATTTGTCAGGCACAGATACGCAGTATTTT. This gives the protein CASSYLSGTDTQYF.